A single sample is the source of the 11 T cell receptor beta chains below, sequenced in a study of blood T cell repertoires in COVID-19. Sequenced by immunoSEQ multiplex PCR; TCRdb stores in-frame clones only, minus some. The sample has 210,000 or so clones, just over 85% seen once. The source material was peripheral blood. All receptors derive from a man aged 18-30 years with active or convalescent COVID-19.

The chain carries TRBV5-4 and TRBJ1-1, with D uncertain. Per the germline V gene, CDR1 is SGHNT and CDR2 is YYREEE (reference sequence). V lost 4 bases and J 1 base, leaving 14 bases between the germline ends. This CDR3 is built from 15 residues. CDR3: CASSLVGGQNTEAFF. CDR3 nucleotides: TGTGCCAGCAGCCTTGTGGGAGGCCAGAACACTGAAGCTTTCTTT.

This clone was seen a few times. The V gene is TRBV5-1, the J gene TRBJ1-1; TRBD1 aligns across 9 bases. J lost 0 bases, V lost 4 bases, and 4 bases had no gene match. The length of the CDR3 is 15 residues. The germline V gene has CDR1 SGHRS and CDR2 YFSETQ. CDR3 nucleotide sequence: TGCGCCAGCAGCGGCGGACAGGGGATGAACACTGAAGCTTTCTTT. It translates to CASSGGQGMNTEAFF.

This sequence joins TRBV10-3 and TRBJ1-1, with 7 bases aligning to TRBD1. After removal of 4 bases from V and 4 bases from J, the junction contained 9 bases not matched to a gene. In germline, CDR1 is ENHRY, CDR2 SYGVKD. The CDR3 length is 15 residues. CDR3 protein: CAISVLGQEGTEAFF. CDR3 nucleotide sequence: TGTGCCATCAGTGTATTAGGACAGGAGGGCACTGAAGCTTTCTTT.

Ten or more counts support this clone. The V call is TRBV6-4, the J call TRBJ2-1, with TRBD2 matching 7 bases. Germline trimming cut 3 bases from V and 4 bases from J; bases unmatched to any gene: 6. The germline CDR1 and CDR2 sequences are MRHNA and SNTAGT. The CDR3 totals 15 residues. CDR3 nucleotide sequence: TGTGCCAGCAGTGAGTTCGGGGGAGGGTACAATGAGCAGTTCTTC. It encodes CASSEFGGGYNEQFF.

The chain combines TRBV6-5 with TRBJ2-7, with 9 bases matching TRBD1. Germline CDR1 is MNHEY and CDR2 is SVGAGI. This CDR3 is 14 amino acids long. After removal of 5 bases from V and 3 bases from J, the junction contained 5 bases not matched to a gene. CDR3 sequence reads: CASSIDRGGYEQYF. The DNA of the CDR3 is TGTGCCAGCAGTATCGACAGGGGGGGCTACGAGCAGTACTTC.

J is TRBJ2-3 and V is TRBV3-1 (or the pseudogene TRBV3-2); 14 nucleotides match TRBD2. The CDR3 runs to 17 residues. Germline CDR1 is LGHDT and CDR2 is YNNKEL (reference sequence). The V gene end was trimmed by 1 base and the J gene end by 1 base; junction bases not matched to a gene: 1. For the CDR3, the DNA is TGTGCCAGCAGCCAAGTGGGACTAGCGGGAGGCACAGATACGCAGTATTTT. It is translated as CASSQVGLAGGTDTQYF.

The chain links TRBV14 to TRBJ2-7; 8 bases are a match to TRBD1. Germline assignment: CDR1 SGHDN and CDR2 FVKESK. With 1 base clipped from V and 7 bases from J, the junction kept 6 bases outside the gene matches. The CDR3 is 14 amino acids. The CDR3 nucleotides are TGTGCCAGCAGCCAAGCTTTCACAGGGGGGGAGCAGTACTTC. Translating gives CASSQAFTGGEQYF.

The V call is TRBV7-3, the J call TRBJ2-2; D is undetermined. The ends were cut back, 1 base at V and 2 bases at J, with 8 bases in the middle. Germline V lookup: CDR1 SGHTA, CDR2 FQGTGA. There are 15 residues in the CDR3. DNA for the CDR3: TGTGCCAGCAGCTTAAGTGTCGGTAACACCGGGGAGCTGTTTTTT. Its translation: CASSLSVGNTGELFF. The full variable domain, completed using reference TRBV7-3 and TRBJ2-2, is GAGVSQTPSNKVTEKGKYVELRCDPISGHTALYWYRQSLGQGPEFLIYFQGTGAADDSGLPNDRFFAVRPEGSVSTLKIQRTERGDSAVYLCASSLSVGNTGELFFGEGSRLTVL.

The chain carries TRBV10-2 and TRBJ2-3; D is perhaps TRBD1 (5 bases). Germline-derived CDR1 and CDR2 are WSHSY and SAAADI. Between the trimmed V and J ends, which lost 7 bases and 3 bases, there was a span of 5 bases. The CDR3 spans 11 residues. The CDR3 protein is CASKGTDTQYF. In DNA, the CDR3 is TGCGCCAGCAAGGGGACAGATACGCAGTATTTT.

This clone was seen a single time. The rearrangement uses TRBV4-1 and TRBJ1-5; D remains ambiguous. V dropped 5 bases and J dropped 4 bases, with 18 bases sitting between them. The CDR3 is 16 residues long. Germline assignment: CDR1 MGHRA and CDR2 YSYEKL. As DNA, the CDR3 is TGCGCCAGCAGCTCCCAATTCGGTGAGCGGAATCAGCCCCAGCATTTT. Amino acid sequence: CASSSQFGERNQPQHF.

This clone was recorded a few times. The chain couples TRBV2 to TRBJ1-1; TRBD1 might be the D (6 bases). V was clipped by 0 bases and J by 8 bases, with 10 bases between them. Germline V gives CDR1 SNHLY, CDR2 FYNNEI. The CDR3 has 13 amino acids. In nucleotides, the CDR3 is TGTGCCAGCAGTGAAGCGGAAGGGACAGAAGCTTTCTTT. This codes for CASSEAEGTEAFF.